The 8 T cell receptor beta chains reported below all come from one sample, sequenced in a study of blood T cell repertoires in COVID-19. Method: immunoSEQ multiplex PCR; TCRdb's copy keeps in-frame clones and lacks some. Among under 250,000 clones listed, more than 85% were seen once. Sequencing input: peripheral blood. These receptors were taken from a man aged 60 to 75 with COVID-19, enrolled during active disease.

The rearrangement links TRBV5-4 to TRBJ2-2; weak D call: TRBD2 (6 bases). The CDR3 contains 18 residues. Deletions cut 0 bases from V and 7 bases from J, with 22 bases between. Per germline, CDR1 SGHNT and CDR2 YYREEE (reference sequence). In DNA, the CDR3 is TGTGCCAGCAGCTTGGGGAGGGAAAGGCGTTTAGGTGACGGGGAGCTGTTTTTT. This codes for CASSLGRERRLGDGELFF.

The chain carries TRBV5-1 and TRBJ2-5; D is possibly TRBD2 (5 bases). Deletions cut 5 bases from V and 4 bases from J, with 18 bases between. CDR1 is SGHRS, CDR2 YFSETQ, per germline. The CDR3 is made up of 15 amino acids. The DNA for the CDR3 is TGCGCCAGCAGGACTACCACATTTGCGGGAGAGACCCAGTACTTC. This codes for CASRTTTFAGETQYF.

The CDR3 loop is CASSKGQHNLPNEKLFF. The CDR3 bases are TGTGCCAGCAGCAAGGGACAGCACAATCTACCTAATGAAAAACTGTTTTTT. The chain carries TRBV5-8 and TRBJ1-4; 7 bases agree with TRBD1. Per germline, CDR1 SGHTS and CDR2 YDEGEE. The CDR3 contains 17 residues. The trim removed 4 bases at V and 3 bases at J, leaving 12 bases unmatched.

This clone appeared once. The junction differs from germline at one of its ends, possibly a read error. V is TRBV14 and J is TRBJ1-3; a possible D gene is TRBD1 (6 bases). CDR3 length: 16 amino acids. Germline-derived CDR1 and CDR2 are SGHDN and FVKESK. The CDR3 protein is CASSHLTRGAGSTIYF. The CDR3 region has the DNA TGTGCCAGCAGCCATTTAACCAGGGGCGCAGGAAGCACCATATATTTT.

The CDR3 here is CASSPDRGLLRTEAFF. CDR3 nucleotides: TGTGCCAGCAGCCCCGACAGGGGGTTGCTGAGAACTGAAGCTTTCTTT. The chain uses TRBV14 and TRBJ1-1, with 9 positions matching TRBD1. Per the germline V gene, CDR1 is SGHDN and CDR2 is FVKESK. The CDR3 is 16 amino acids. Trimming cost V 4 bases and J 5 bases; bases outside gene matches: 11.

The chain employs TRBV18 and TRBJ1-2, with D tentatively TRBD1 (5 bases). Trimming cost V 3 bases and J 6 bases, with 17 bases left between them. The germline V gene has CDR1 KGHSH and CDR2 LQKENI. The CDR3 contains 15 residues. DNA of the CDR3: TGTGCCAGCTCACCCTCGGCAGGGCTTGGTAATGGCTACACCTTC. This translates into CASSPSAGLGNGYTF.

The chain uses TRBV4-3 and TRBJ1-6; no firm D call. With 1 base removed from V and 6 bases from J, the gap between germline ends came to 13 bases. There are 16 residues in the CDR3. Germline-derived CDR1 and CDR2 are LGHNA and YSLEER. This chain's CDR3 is CASSQARSEPNSPLHF. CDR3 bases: TGCGCCAGCAGCCAAGCGAGATCTGAACCTAATTCACCCCTCCACTTT.

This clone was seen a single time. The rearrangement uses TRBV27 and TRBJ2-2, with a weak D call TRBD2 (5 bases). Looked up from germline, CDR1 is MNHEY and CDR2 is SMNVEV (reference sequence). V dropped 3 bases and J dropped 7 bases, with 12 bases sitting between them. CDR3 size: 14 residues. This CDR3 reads CASSFGREGGELFF. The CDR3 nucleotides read TGTGCCAGCAGTTTTGGCCGGGAAGGCGGGGAGCTGTTTTTT.